One sample yielded the 2 T cell receptor beta chains listed below, sequenced in a study of T-cell memory formation after mild COVID-19. TCRdb re-derived calls from the 5' RACE reads in MiXCR, one entry per CDR3 protein. The table lists about 150,000 distinct CDR3 sequences, 15% to 20% of them singletons. Material: PBMCs or a T cell subset sorted from them (not recorded which). The source of these receptors is an adult woman who had mild COVID-19 (a few samples of this study predate the infection). Cell type and time point are not known.

Only a few counts were recorded for this clonotype. The chain links TRBV7-6 to TRBJ2-2; 9 nucleotides match TRBD1. This CDR3 spans 15 amino acids. Germline assignment: CDR1 SGHVS and CDR2 FNYEAQ. V trimming: 7 bases; J trimming: 7 bases; junction bases outside the gene matches: 10. CDR3: CASNTPGQGNGELFF. The CDR3 DNA is TGTGCCAGCAACACTCCGGGACAGGGAAACGGGGAGCTGTTTTTT.

The J gene is TRBJ2-3, the V gene TRBV5-1; tentatively, D is TRBD1 (5 bases). V lost 3 bases to trimming and J lost 0 bases, with 8 bases between them. This CDR3 comprises 14 residues. The germline V gene encodes CDR1 SGHRS and CDR2 YFSETQ. The DNA for the CDR3 is TGCGCCAGCAGCTCAGGGTCTAGCACAGATACGCAGTATTTT. The encoded protein is CASSSGSSTDTQYF.